What follows is one T cell receptor (beta chain) and its context. Its antigen is unknown. Other DNA sequences in the same sample also yield this CDR3. The CDR3 spans 14 residues. Trimming removed 0 bases from V and 3 bases from J, with 7 bases in between. CDR1 SGHRS and CDR2 YFSETQ come from the germline V gene. This sample is part of a study of T cell responses to AZD1222 COVID-19 vaccine. Using immunoSEQ multiplex PCR, the repertoire was profiled, and TCRdb retains in-frame clones only, with some absent. Of fewer than 200,000 clones listed, around 89% are singletons. Findings and limits, study-wide: Spike regions recognized by vaccine-associated CD4 TCRs spanned the protein, led by 160-218 and 743-854.

Sequences were derived from peripheral blood, sampled 28 days after the second AZD1222 dose. The gene calls are TRBV5-1 and TRBJ1-5; no firm D call. The clonotype was recovered from an adult who received the AZD1222 COVID-19 vaccine. CDR3: CASSLGTANQPQHF. The DNA of the CDR3 is TGCGCCAGCAGCTTGGGGACGGCCAATCAGCCCCAGCATTTT.